This T cell receptor (beta chain) was identified during a study of T-cell reconstitution after alpha-beta-depleted transplantation in children. This clonotype occurred many times. Germline V gene data show CDR1 as KGHDR and CDR2 as SFDVKD. The CDR3 consists of 13 residues. Trimming cost V 7 bases and J 5 bases, with 10 bases left between them. Researchers prepared the TCRbeta library using unique molecular identifiers, the study reports. TCRdb re-analysed the PCR reads in MiXCR, keeping a single row per CDR3 protein. The sample yields about 610,000 distinct CDR3 sequences, 10% seen once. The sequencing here drew on PBMCs from the stem cell graft donor, taken from the stem cell graft. This clonotype was obtained from a human donor who donated a stem cell graft to a child with acute myeloid leukemia. The chain links TRBV24-1 to TRBJ2-2; TRBD1 might be the D (6 bases). The DNA of the CDR3 is TGTGCCACCAGAGCCAGGGGTACCGGGGAGCTGTTTTTT. This encodes CATRARGTGELFF.